This TCR beta chain was retrieved from a study of long-term antiretroviral therapy in people with HIV. Samples were assayed with immunoSEQ v3.0 at survey level. The method was immunoSEQ multiplex PCR; TCRdb's version includes in-frame clones alone and lacks a portion of them. This table holds under 20,000 clones, 86% found once. CDR3 length equals 13 residues. CDR1 is MGHRA and CDR2 is YSYEKL in the germline V gene. Between the trimmed V and J ends, which lost 0 bases and 14 bases, there was a span of 14 bases. The starting material was unsorted PBMCs, obtained 0.5 years after starting antiretroviral therapy. The chain has TRBV4-1 and TRBJ1-3, with D possibly TRBD1 on 6 matching bases. The sequence came from a man between 35 and 55 years old with HIV. CDR3 residues: CASSQDLYRVLYF. CDR3 DNA sequence: TGCGCCAGCAGCCAAGATCTGTACAGGGTCCTATATTTT.